Presented here are 25 T cell receptor beta chains from one specimen sequenced in a study of response to subunit inactivated influenza vaccine. TCRdb re-called the RT-PCR reads with MiXCR, one entry per CDR3 protein. The sample lists fewer than 800,000 distinct CDR3 sequences; roughly 14% were seen once. The sample consisted of PBMCs from blood, taken about 13 days after vaccination. The receptors shown here come from a man aged 50 or older who received an inactivated influenza vaccine.

This chain connects TRBV4-3 to TRBJ2-7, with D hard to call. The CDR3 is 14 residues long. CDR1 and CDR2 from the germline V gene are LGHNA and YSLEER. V lost 0 bases and J 3 bases, leaving 9 bases between the germline ends. The CDR3 loop reads CASSQDASFYEQYF. CDR3 in DNA: TGCGCCAGCAGCCAAGATGCCTCCTTCTACGAGCAGTACTTC.

This sequence joins TRBV12-3 or TRBV12-4 and TRBJ2-1; D is perhaps TRBD1 (7 bases). The CDR3 is 16 residues long. V was shortened by 2 bases and J by 3 bases, with 14 bases between the two germline ends. CDR3 protein: CASSLLEGALYNEQFF. As DNA, the CDR3 is TGTGCCAGCAGTTTATTGGAGGGGGCCCTCTACAATGAGCAGTTCTTC.

This chain connects TRBV5-8 to TRBJ2-3; D may be TRBD1 (5 bases). Germline CDR1 is SGHTS and CDR2 is YDEGEE. Trimming took 4 bases from V and 6 from J, leaving 15 bases between them. This CDR3 comprises 14 residues. The CDR3 nucleotides are TGTGCCAGCAGCCCCCGTCCAGGGTTGGATACGCAGTATTTT. Its translation is CASSPRPGLDTQYF.

This clonotype was counted only a few times. The chain links TRBV27 to TRBJ2-7; no definite D call. V lost 4 bases and J 3 bases, leaving 10 bases between the germline ends. Germline CDR1 reads MNHEY; CDR2 reads SMNVEV (reference sequence). The CDR3 sequence is 13 residues long. The CDR3 loop reads CASSWSFGYEQYF. As DNA, the CDR3 is TGTGCCAGCAGTTGGAGTTTCGGCTACGAGCAGTACTTC.

This clonotype was detected many times. The V gene is TRBV5-1, the J gene TRBJ2-3; no clear D gene. The CDR3 consists of 15 residues. The V gene lost 0 bases and the J gene lost 0 bases, with 8 bases spanning the gap. CDR1 and CDR2 (germline): SGHRS, YFSETQ. The CDR3 sequence: CASSLVGPSTDTQYF. The CDR3 coding sequence is TGCGCCAGCAGCTTGGTCGGCCCTAGCACAGATACGCAGTATTTT. The entire variable domain, with the rest obtained from reference TRBV5-1 and TRBJ2-3, is as follows: KAGVTQTPRYLIKTRGQQVTLSCSPISGHRSVSWYQQTPGQGLQFLFEYFSETQRNKGNFPGRFSGRQFSNSRSEMNVSTLELGDSALYLCASSLVGPSTDTQYFGPGTRLTVL.

This clonotype was picked up a small number of times. V usage is TRBV15 and J usage is TRBJ2-1; 10 bases are shared with TRBD2. The germline CDR1 and CDR2 sequences are LNHNV and YYDKDF (reference sequence). V shed 4 bases and J 7 bases; nucleotides not matched to a gene: 13. The CDR3 extends over 17 amino acids. The CDR3 region is CATSTPKERGGRNEQFF. Written as DNA, the CDR3 is TGTGCCACCAGCACCCCAAAGGAGCGGGGGGGCCGTAATGAGCAGTTCTTC.

In its sample, this clonotype was seen many times. This sequence joins TRBV12-3 or TRBV12-4 and TRBJ2-2, with no clear D. Trimming took 1 base from V and 6 from J, leaving 3 bases between them. The length of the CDR3 is 12 residues. The CDR3 protein is CASSLVAGELFF. Here the CDR3 DNA reads TGTGCCAGCAGTTTAGTCGCCGGGGAGCTGTTTTTT.

This clonotype came up a few times. V usage is TRBV7-2 and J usage is TRBJ2-1; D possibly matches TRBD1 or TRBD2 (5 bases each). Germline V CDR1 and CDR2: SGHTA, FQGNSA. The V end lost 5 bases, the J end lost 2 bases, and 13 bases lay between the germline ends. This CDR3 contains 15 residues. CDR3 sequence: CASSAPGTTYNEQFF. CDR3 nucleotides: TGTGCCAGCAGCGCCCCCGGGACCACCTACAATGAGCAGTTCTTC.

V is TRBV4-3 and J is TRBJ1-6, with D perhaps TRBD1 (6 bases). Germline V CDR1 and CDR2: LGHNA, YSLEER. CDR3 length: 16 amino acids. The germline V and J ends were trimmed by 0 bases and 3 bases, with 9 bases remaining between them. The CDR3 DNA reads as TGCGCCAGCAGCCAAGAAGGGGGGGGCTATAATTCACCCCTCCACTTT. It is translated as CASSQEGGGYNSPLHF.

This clonotype was found a few times. This sequence joins TRBV20-1 and TRBJ2-3; unclear D gene. Per germline, CDR1 DFQATT and CDR2 SNEGSKA (reference sequence). Trimming pared 0 bases from V and 3 bases from J, leaving 22 bases between. The CDR3 is 18 residues long. CDR3 protein: CSARDRSTTVRLTDTQYF. CDR3 bases: TGCAGTGCTAGAGACAGGTCTACGACGGTCAGGTTAACAGATACGCAGTATTTT.

This sequence joins TRBV20-1 and TRBJ2-5; D is possibly TRBD2 (5 bases). Germline-derived CDR1 and CDR2 are DFQATT and SNEGSKA (reference sequence). The CDR3 runs 13 residues. With 4 bases removed from V and 2 bases from J, the gap between germline ends came to 11 bases. The chain's CDR3 is CSATRRQQETQYF. The CDR3 nucleotides read TGCAGTGCTACCCGGAGGCAGCAAGAGACCCAGTACTTC.

This clonotype occurred a few times. The rearrangement joins TRBV2 to TRBJ1-5; tentative D call: TRBD1 (6 bases). This CDR3 is 15 amino acids long. Germline V gives CDR1 SNHLY, CDR2 FYNNEI. The V end lost 3 bases, the J end lost 1 base, and 10 bases lay between the germline ends. In nucleotides, the CDR3 is TGTGCCAGCAGTGACGACAGGTTGAGCAATCAGCCCCAGCATTTT. Translated: CASSDDRLSNQPQHF.

J is TRBJ2-3 and V is TRBV4-3; D is ambiguous. The CDR3 runs 15 residues. Germline CDR1 reads LGHNA; CDR2 reads YSLEER. With 4 bases removed from V and 5 bases from J, the gap between germline ends came to 16 bases. The CDR3 here is CASSPGLVARDTQYF. CDR3 DNA: TGCGCCAGCAGCCCGGGTTTGGTAGCAAGAGATACGCAGTATTTT.

The chain employs TRBV9 and TRBJ2-1; 11 bases map to TRBD2. V trimming: 3 bases; J trimming: 6 bases; junction bases outside the gene matches: 5. The V gene's germline CDR1 is SGDLS and CDR2 YYNGEE. The CDR3 has 15 amino acids. The CDR3 protein is CASSETSGSFNEQFF. In DNA form, the CDR3 reads TGTGCCAGCAGCGAAACTAGCGGGAGTTTCAATGAGCAGTTCTTC.

This clonotype turned up a few times. The chain uses TRBV5-1 and TRBJ2-5; TRBD1 agrees at 9 bases. In germline, CDR1 is SGHRS, CDR2 YFSETQ. Trimming cost V 1 base and J 2 bases; bases outside gene matches: 3. This CDR3 has 15 amino acids. The chain's CDR3 is CASSLTGGWQETQYF. The CDR3 coding sequence is TGCGCCAGCAGCTTGACAGGGGGCTGGCAAGAGACCCAGTACTTC.

Only a few counts were recorded for this clonotype. V gene TRBV9 combines with J gene TRBJ2-7; D may be TRBD1 (5 bases). Germline V gives CDR1 SGDLS, CDR2 YYNGEE. V shed 0 bases and J shed 6 bases, with 7 bases lying between them. This CDR3 contains 12 residues. CDR3 DNA sequence: TGTGCCAGCAGCGTAGAAGGGGCCGAGCAGTACTTC. Its translation is CASSVEGAEQYF.

The chain has TRBV7-2 and TRBJ2-3; 8 positions agree with TRBD2. The CDR3 is made up of 15 amino acids. After removal of 3 bases from V and 5 bases from J, the junction contained 7 bases not matched to a gene. Germline-derived CDR1 and CDR2 are SGHTA and FQGNSA. The CDR3: CASSFISGVGDTQYF. Here the CDR3 DNA reads TGTGCCAGCAGCTTTATTAGCGGGGTAGGAGATACGCAGTATTTT.

This clonotype was recorded many times. The chain joins TRBV20-1 to TRBJ2-3; a weak D match, TRBD1 (6 bases). Germline V gene sequence: CDR1 DFQATT, CDR2 SNEGSKA (reference sequence). This CDR3 is built from 13 residues. The V and J ends lost 2 bases and 2 bases respectively, with 8 bases between them. The CDR3 bases are TGCAGTGCTAGATCAGGGGACACAGATACGCAGTATTTT. It translates to CSARSGDTDTQYF.

The chain recombines TRBV4-3 with TRBJ2-7; D possibly uses TRBD1 or TRBD2 (5 bases each). This CDR3 region has 14 residues. V lost 5 bases and J 0 bases, leaving 11 bases between the germline ends. Germline V gene data show CDR1 as LGHNA and CDR2 as YSLEER. CDR3 bases: TGCGCCAGCAGCAAGGGACCAGACTCCTACGAGCAGTACTTC. Amino acid sequence: CASSKGPDSYEQYF.

In this sample, this clonotype turned up a few times. This chain joins TRBV6-5 and TRBJ1-3; D gene unclear. V was clipped by 2 bases and J by 5 bases, with 7 bases between them. Germline CDR1 MNHEY, CDR2 SVGAGI. This CDR3 is 13 amino acids long. The chain's CDR3 is CASSYGPRNTIYF. CDR3 nucleotides: TGTGCCAGCAGTTACGGGCCCCGAAACACCATATATTTT.

This clonotype was observed a few times. V gene TRBV20-1 combines with J gene TRBJ2-7; possible D gene TRBD2, 6 bases. CDR3 length equals 15 residues. Trimming took 5 bases from V and 3 from J, leaving 20 bases between them. The germline V gene has CDR1 DFQATT and CDR2 SNEGSKA (reference sequence). CDR3 amino acids: CSAGSERGIHYEQYF. CDR3 nucleotides: TGCAGTGCTGGAAGCGAACGGGGGATTCACTACGAGCAGTACTTC.

The J gene is TRBJ2-1, the V gene TRBV20-1; D perhaps matches TRBD2 (5 bases). The CDR3 extends over 16 amino acids. Looked up from germline, CDR1 is DFQATT and CDR2 is SNEGSKA (reference sequence). The germline V and J ends were trimmed by 0 bases and 3 bases, with 15 bases remaining between them. For the CDR3, the DNA is TGCAGTGCTAGAGATCCCCAACTAGTAATCTACAATGAGCAGTTCTTC. It codes for CSARDPQLVIYNEQFF.

This clonotype appeared a few times. The rearrangement uses TRBV5-5 and TRBJ1-1, with D possibly matching TRBD1 (5 bases). CDR1 is SGHKS, CDR2 YYEKEE, per germline (reference sequence). The length of the CDR3 is 12 residues. V was cut by 2 bases and J by 6 bases, with 8 bases left in between. CDR3 residues: CASSLLGPEAFF. DNA for the CDR3: TGTGCCAGCAGCTTATTGGGACCTGAAGCTTTCTTT.

The V call is TRBV4-2, the J call TRBJ2-5; 10 positions match TRBD1. Germline V gene data show CDR1 as LGHNA and CDR2 as YNFKEQ. V shed 2 bases and J 5 bases; nucleotides not matched to a gene: 8. This CDR3 contains 16 residues. CDR3 bases: TGTGCCAGCAGCCAACCGACAGGGGGCGCGATGGAGACCCAGTACTTC. Translated, it gives CASSQPTGGAMETQYF.

The chain uses TRBV5-1 and TRBJ1-1; 9 nucleotides align to TRBD1. Germline CDR1 is SGHRS and CDR2 is YFSETQ. Trimming cost V 8 bases and J 4 bases; bases outside gene matches: 6. This CDR3 has 13 amino acids. The CDR3 coding sequence is TGCGCCAGTTCCACAGGGGGCGGCACTGAAGCTTTCTTT. Its translation is CASSTGGGTEAFF.